Described below is a single T cell receptor (beta chain) sequence and its context. The data were taken from a study of OX40 agonist ivuxolimab in advanced cancers. At the level of the study: The dose-escalation cohort was approximately 85% male, with a mean age of 60 years, ranging roughly 23 to 79.

Here immunoSEQ multiplex PCR was the method, and the copy in TCRdb shows in-frame clones only, minus some. The sample contains about 79,000 clones, 88% of which appear only once. From germline, CDR1 is MNHEY and CDR2 SVGAGI. The CDR3 runs 15 residues. V lost 3 bases to trimming and J lost 7 bases; unmatched junction nucleotides: 8. The sequence was collected from an adult with an advanced solid tumor such as melanoma, head and neck, liver or kidney cancer. The chain couples TRBV6-5 to TRBJ1-4; 7 bases agree with TRBD1. This material consisted of CD4+ or CD8+ T cells sorted from blood, taken in a trial of the OX40 agonist ivuxolimab. DNA of the CDR3: TGTGCCAGCAGTTATACGACAGGGTGGACTGAAAAACTGTTTTTT. This gives the protein CASSYTTGWTEKLFF.